The 10 T cell receptor beta chains given below trace back to one sample, sequenced in a study of shared clonotypes between healthy human individuals. Clones were sequenced by immunoSEQ multiplex PCR, and TCRdb holds only the in-frame ones, with some missing. The sample includes about 2 million clones, 85% to 95% of them seen just once. The naive CD8 population came from CD45RO-negative cells selected for CCR7, without terminally differentiated effector memory CD45RA+ cells. Sequencing was carried out using naive CD8+ T cells sorted from blood. The receptors shown here come from a man aged 18 to 29 in good health.

The V and J genes are TRBV5-4 and TRBJ2-1, with D unresolved. CDR3 size: 14 residues. V gave up 0 bases and J gave up 0 bases, with 4 bases separating them. CDR1 is SGHNT, CDR2 YYREEE, per germline (reference sequence). In DNA form, the CDR3 reads TGTGCCAGCAGCTTGGTCGGCTCCTACAATGAGCAGTTCTTC. It codes for CASSLVGSYNEQFF.

The V and J genes are TRBV2 and TRBJ2-5; TRBD1 matches 11 bases. CDR3 length: 16 residues. Germline lookup yields CDR1 SNHLY and CDR2 FYNNEI. The V gene end was trimmed by 7 bases and the J gene end by 5 bases; junction bases not matched to a gene: 12. CDR3 protein: CASTQTGTGGMETQYF. In DNA, the CDR3 is TGTGCCAGCACCCAAACCGGGACAGGGGGAATGGAGACCCAGTACTTC.

This clone was picked up a small number of times. Other DNA sequences in this sample translate to the same CDR3. This chain links TRBV30 with TRBJ1-5; no clear D. The CDR3 totals 13 residues. Trimming pared 0 bases from V and 4 bases from J, leaving 7 bases between. Per the germline V gene, CDR1 is GTSNPN and CDR2 is SVGIG (reference sequence). CDR3 in amino acids: CAWSVGSNQPQHF. CDR3 nucleotides: TGTGCCTGGAGTGTAGGGTCGAATCAGCCCCAGCATTTT.

The chain recombines TRBV10-2 with TRBJ1-2, with TRBD1 as a possible D gene (6 bases). CDR1 and CDR2 (germline): WSHSY, SAAADI. The ends were cut back, 6 bases at V and 11 bases at J, with 22 bases in the middle. The CDR3 covers 14 residues. The CDR3 nucleotides are TGCGCCAGCAGGCCTGGGGGCAGGGCTCTAGGTTACACCTTC. Translated, it gives CASRPGGRALGYTF.

The chain has TRBV2 and TRBJ2-7; D is undetermined. The germline V and J ends were trimmed by 4 bases and 0 bases, with 7 bases remaining between them. CDR1 and CDR2 (germline): SNHLY, FYNNEI. The CDR3 runs 13 residues. CDR3 nucleotide sequence: TGTGCCAGCAGTGCTTCTTACTCCTACGAGCAGTACTTC. It yields the protein CASSASYSYEQYF.

The rearrangement uses TRBV27 and TRBJ2-3; D is ambiguous. The CDR3 length is 15 residues. Germline V gene lookup returns CDR1 MNHEY and CDR2 SMNVEV (reference sequence). The V end was cut by 3 bases, the J end by 2 bases, with 12 bases between. The CDR3 DNA follows: TGTGCCAGCAGTTTGAGGTCGGCCGACACAGATACGCAGTATTTT. It encodes CASSLRSADTDTQYF.

V usage is TRBV19 and J usage is TRBJ2-4, with D perhaps given as TRBD1 or TRBD2 (5 bases each). Germline CDR1 and CDR2: LNHDA and SQIVND (reference sequence). The CDR3 has 15 residues. V lost 3 bases to trimming and J lost 8 bases, with 17 bases between them. The CDR3 region is CASSIEGPPVDIQYF. CDR3 DNA: TGTGCCAGTAGTATCGAGGGGCCACCAGTAGACATTCAGTACTTC.

The gene calls are TRBV30 and TRBJ1-2; possibly TRBD1 for D (6 bases). With 5 bases removed from V and 5 bases from J, the gap between germline ends came to 15 bases. Germline assignment: CDR1 GTSNPN and CDR2 SVGIG (reference sequence). This CDR3 region has 13 residues. CDR3 sequence reads: CAWEKQGGYGYTF. The CDR3, as DNA: TGTGCCTGGGAGAAACAGGGAGGGTATGGCTACACCTTC. Full variable domain (outside the CDR3, taken from reference TRBV30 and TRBJ1-2): SQTIHQWPATLVQPVGSPLSLECTVEGTSNPNLYWYRQAAGRGLQLLFYSVGIGQISSEVPQNLSASRPQDRQFILSSKKLLLSDSGFYLCAWEKQGGYGYTFGSGTRLTVV.

Here the CDR3 reads CASSDSYYSNQPQHF. CDR3 nucleotides: TGTGCCAGCAGTGACAGCTACTATAGCAATCAGCCCCAGCATTTT. The chain carries TRBV2 and TRBJ1-5; no definite D call. Trimming cost V 3 bases and J 0 bases, with 9 bases left between them. Germline V gene data show CDR1 as SNHLY and CDR2 as FYNNEI. This CDR3 spans 15 amino acids.

The V call is TRBV19, the J call TRBJ2-1; D might be TRBD2 (6 bases). V lost 7 bases, J lost 2 bases, and 9 bases lay in between. Germline loops: CDR1 LNHDA, CDR2 SQIVND (reference sequence). CDR3 length equals 13 residues. DNA for the CDR3: TGTGCCAGTATATCTAGCGCCTACAATGAGCAGTTCTTC. It specifies CASISSAYNEQFF.